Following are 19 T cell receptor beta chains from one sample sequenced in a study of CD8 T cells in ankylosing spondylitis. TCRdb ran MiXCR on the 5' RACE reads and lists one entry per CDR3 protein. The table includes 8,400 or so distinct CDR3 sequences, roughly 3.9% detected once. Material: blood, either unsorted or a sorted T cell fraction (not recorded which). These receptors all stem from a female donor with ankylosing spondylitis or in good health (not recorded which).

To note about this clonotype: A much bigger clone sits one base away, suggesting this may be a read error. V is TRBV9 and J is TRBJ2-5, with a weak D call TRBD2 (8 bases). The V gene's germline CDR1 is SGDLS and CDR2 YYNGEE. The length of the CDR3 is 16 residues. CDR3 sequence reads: CASSVEGAGGQQTQYF. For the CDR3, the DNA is TGTGCCAGCAGCGTAGAGGGGGCGGGGGGCCAACAGACCCAGTACTTC.

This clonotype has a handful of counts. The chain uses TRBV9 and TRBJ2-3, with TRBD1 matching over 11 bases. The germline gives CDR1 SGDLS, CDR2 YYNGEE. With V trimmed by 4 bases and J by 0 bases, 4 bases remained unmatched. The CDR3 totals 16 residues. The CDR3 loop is CASSPRTGGSTDTQYF. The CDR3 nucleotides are TGTGCCAGCAGCCCAAGGACAGGGGGCAGCACAGATACGCAGTATTTT.

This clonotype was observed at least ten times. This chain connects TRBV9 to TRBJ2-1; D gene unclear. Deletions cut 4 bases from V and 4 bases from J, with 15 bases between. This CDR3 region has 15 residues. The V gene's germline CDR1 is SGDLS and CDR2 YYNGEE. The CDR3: CASSPRLELYNEQFF. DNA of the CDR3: TGTGCCAGCAGCCCCAGATTGGAACTATACAATGAGCAGTTCTTC.

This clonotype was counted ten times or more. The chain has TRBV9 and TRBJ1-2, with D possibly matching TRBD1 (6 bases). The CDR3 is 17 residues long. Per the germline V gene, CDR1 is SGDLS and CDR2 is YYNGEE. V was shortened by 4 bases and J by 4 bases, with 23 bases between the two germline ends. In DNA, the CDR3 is TGTGCCAGCAGCCCGCGCGAATGGGGGGCGCGGGGCTATGGCTACACCTTC. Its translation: CASSPREWGARGYGYTF.

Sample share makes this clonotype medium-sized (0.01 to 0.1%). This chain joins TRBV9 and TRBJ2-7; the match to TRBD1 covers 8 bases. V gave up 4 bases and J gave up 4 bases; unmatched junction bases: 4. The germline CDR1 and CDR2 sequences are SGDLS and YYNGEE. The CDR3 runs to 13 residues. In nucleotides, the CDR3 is TGTGCCAGCAGCTCCAGGACAGGGTACGAGCAGTACTTC. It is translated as CASSSRTGYEQYF.

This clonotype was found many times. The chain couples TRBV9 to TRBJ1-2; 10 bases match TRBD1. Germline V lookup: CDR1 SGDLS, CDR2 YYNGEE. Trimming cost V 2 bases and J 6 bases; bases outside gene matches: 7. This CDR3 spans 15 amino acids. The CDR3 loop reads CASSVPGQGINGYTF. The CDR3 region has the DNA TGTGCCAGCAGCGTTCCGGGACAGGGGATTAATGGCTACACCTTC.

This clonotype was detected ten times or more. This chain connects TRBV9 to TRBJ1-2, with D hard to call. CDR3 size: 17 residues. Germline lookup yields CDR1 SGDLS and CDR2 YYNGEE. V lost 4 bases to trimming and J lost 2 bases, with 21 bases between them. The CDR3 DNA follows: TGTGCCAGCAGCCACAATCCCTCGGAGGGTCAAAACTATGGCTACACCTTC. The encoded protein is CASSHNPSEGQNYGYTF.

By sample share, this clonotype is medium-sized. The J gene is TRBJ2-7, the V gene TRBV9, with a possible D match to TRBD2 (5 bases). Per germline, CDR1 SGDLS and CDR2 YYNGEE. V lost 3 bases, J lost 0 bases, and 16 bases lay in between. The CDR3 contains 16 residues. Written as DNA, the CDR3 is TGTGCCAGCAGCGCGAGCCCCGGGGTAACCTCCTACGAGCAGTACTTC. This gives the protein CASSASPGVTSYEQYF.

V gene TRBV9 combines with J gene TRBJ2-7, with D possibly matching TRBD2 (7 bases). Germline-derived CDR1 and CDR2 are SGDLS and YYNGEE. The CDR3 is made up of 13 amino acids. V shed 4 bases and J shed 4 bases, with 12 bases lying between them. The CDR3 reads CASSPRGGYEQYF. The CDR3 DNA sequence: TGTGCCAGCAGCCCCAGGGGAGGGTACGAGCAGTACTTC.

CDR3 residues: CASDREDGELFF. CDR3 in DNA: TGTGCCAGTGACAGGGAGGACGGGGAGCTGTTTTTT. The chain uses TRBV9 and TRBJ2-2; a possible D gene is TRBD1 (7 bases). Trimming removed 8 bases at V and 7 bases at J, with 12 bases between. Germline lookup yields CDR1 SGDLS and CDR2 YYNGEE. This CDR3 is 12 amino acids long.

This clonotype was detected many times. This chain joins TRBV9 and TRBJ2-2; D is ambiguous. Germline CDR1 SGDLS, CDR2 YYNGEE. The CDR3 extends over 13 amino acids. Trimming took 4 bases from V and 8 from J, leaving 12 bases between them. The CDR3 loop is CASSPLLGGELFF. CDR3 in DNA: TGTGCCAGCAGCCCCCTTTTAGGGGGGGAGCTGTTTTTT.

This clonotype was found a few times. CDR3 DNA sequence: TGTGCCAGCAGCGTAGAACAGGAGAACACTGAAGCTTTCTTT. Protein product: CASSVEQENTEAFF. This sequence joins TRBV9 and TRBJ1-1; possible D gene TRBD1, 5 bases. CDR1 and CDR2 (germline): SGDLS, YYNGEE. The CDR3 spans 14 residues. V was pared by 0 bases and J by 1 base, with 7 bases between.

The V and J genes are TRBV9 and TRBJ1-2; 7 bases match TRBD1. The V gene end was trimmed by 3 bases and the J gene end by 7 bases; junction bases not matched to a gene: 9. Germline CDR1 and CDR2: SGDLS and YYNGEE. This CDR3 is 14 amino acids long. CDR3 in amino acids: CASSDPQGTGGYTF. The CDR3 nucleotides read TGTGCCAGCAGCGACCCACAGGGGACGGGTGGCTACACCTTC.

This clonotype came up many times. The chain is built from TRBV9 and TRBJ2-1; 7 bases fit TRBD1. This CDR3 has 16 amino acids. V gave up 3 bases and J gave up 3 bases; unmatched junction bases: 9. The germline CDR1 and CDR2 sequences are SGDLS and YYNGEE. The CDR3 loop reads CASSGRQGTVYNEQFF. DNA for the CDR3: TGTGCCAGCAGCGGAAGACAGGGCACCGTCTACAATGAGCAGTTCTTC.

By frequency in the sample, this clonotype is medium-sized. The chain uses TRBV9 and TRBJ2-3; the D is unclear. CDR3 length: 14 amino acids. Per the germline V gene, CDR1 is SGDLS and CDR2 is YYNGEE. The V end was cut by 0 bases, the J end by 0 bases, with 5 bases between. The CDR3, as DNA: TGTGCCAGCAGCGTAGAGGGAAGCACAGATACGCAGTATTTT. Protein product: CASSVEGSTDTQYF.

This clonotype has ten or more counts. CDR3 DNA sequence: TGTGCCAGCAGCGTAGCTACATGGACAGGAAGCTATGGCTACACCTTC. This sequence encodes CASSVATWTGSYGYTF. The chain couples TRBV9 to TRBJ1-2, with 7 nucleotides matching TRBD1. From germline, CDR1 is SGDLS and CDR2 YYNGEE. This CDR3 has 16 residues. V lost 0 bases to trimming and J lost 4 bases; unmatched junction nucleotides: 9.

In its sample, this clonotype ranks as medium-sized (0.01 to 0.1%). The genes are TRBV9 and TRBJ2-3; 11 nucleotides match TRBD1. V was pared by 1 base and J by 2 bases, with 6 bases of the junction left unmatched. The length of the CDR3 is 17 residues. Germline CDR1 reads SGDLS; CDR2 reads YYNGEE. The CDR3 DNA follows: TGTGCCAGCAGCGTATCCGGACAGGGGGCATACACAGATACGCAGTATTTT. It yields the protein CASSVSGQGAYTDTQYF. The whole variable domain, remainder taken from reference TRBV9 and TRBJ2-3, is DSGVTQTPKHLITATGQRVTLRCSPRSGDLSVYWYQQSLDQGLQFLIQYYNGEERAKGNILERFSAQQFPDLHSELNLSSLELGDSALYFCASSVSGQGAYTDTQYFGPGTRLTVL.

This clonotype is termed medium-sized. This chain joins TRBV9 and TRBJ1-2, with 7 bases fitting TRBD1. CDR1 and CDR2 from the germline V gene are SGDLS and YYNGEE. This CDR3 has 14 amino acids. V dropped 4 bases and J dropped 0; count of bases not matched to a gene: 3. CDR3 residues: CASSLGQANYGYTF. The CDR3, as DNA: TGTGCCAGCAGCTTAGGACAGGCTAACTATGGCTACACCTTC.

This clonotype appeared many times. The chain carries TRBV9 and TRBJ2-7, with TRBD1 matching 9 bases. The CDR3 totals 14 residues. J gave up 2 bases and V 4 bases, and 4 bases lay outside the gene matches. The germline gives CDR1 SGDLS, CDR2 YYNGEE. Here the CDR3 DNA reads TGTGCCAGCAGCACGGGACAGGGTGCCTACGAGCAGTACTTC. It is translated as CASSTGQGAYEQYF.